These 27 T cell receptor beta chains share one sample of origin, sequenced in a study of OX40 agonist ivuxolimab in advanced cancers. Profiling relied on immunoSEQ multiplex PCR, and the TCRdb table lists in-frame clones only, not all of them. Of 70,000 or so clones in the sample, 85% were seen once. The sample here was CD4+ or CD8+ T cells sorted from blood, taken in a trial of the OX40 agonist ivuxolimab. The receptor set was obtained from an adult with an advanced solid tumor such as melanoma, head and neck, liver or kidney cancer.

A note on this clone: Other DNA variants within this sample encode the same CDR3. This chain joins TRBV18 and TRBJ2-7; tentative D call: TRBD1 (5 bases). CDR3 length: 15 residues. From germline, CDR1 is KGHSH and CDR2 LQKENI. Trimming took 3 bases from V and 1 from J, leaving 13 bases between them. This CDR3 reads CASSPTTGGSYEQYF. Written as DNA, the CDR3 is TGTGCCAGCTCACCTACCACAGGTGGTTCCTACGAGCAGTACTTC.

This clone occurred a few times. The rearrangement uses TRBV14 and TRBJ1-6; D perhaps matches TRBD1 (5 bases). The CDR3 extends over 14 amino acids. Germline V gives CDR1 SGHDN, CDR2 FVKESK. Trimming stripped 1 base from V and 7 bases from J, with 8 bases between. The CDR3 reads CASSQGRENSPLHF. The CDR3 DNA follows: TGTGCCAGCAGCCAAGGCAGGGAGAATTCACCCCTCCACTTT.

The chain couples TRBV4-3 to TRBJ2-7, with D tentatively TRBD2 (6 bases). The germline gives CDR1 LGHNA, CDR2 YSLEER. The CDR3 totals 13 residues. The V and J ends lost 2 bases and 2 bases respectively, with 7 bases between them. The CDR3 loop reads CASSQREAYEQYF. In DNA form, the CDR3 reads TGCGCCAGCAGCCAAAGGGAGGCCTACGAGCAGTACTTC.

The chain employs TRBV29-1 and TRBJ2-1; 7 positions agree with TRBD1. V shed 6 bases and J 6 bases; nucleotides not matched to a gene: 2. The germline CDR1 and CDR2 sequences are SQVTM and ANQGSEA. The CDR3 covers 11 residues. The CDR3 DNA follows: TGCAGCGTGGACAGGAGCAATGAGCAGTTCTTC. Its protein is CSVDRSNEQFF.

This chain uses TRBV9 with TRBJ2-6; 7 bases agree with TRBD2. Trimming removed 4 bases from V and 3 bases from J; junction bases left unmatched: 7. CDR1 SGDLS and CDR2 YYNGEE come from the germline V gene. The CDR3 runs to 16 residues. The DNA of the CDR3 is TGTGCCAGCAGCCCGCGGGGAGGGGTTGGGGCCAACGTCCTGACTTTC. It yields the protein CASSPRGGVGANVLTF. The whole variable domain, remainder taken from reference TRBV9 and TRBJ2-6, is DSGVTQTPKHLITATGQRVTLRCSPRSGDLSVYWYQQSLDQGLQFLIQYYNGEERAKGNILERFSAQQFPDLHSELNLSSLELGDSALYFCASSPRGGVGANVLTFGAGSRLTVL.

The chain combines TRBV7-8 with TRBJ2-5; 7 bases are shared with TRBD2. After removal of 3 bases from V and 5 bases from J, the junction contained 12 bases not matched to a gene. Germline CDR1 reads SGHVS; CDR2 reads FQNEAQ. The CDR3 length is 16 residues. CDR3 region: CASSFYTSAEGETQYF. CDR3 in DNA: TGTGCCAGCAGCTTTTACACTAGCGCAGAGGGGGAGACCCAGTACTTC.

This clone has a single count. The chain couples TRBV7-8 to TRBJ1-1, with D possibly TRBD1 on 6 matching bases. This CDR3 comprises 12 residues. In germline, CDR1 is SGHVS, CDR2 FQNEAQ. Trimming left V 2 bases short and J 7 bases short, with 8 bases between. CDR3 in DNA: TGTGCCAGCAGCTTAAGGACAGATGAAGCTTTCTTT. This sequence encodes CASSLRTDEAFF.

In DNA, the CDR3 is TGCGCCAGCAGTGGGACTAGCGGCCCGAGCTCCTACAATGAGCAGTTCTTC. Its translation: CASSGTSGPSSYNEQFF. The chain is built from TRBV10-2 and TRBJ2-1, with 10 bases identical to TRBD2. Germline CDR1 reads WSHSY; CDR2 reads SAAADI. V lost 4 bases and J lost 0; bases outside the gene matches: 6. The CDR3 has 17 amino acids.

Comments on this clone: Sequence at one end of the junction differs from germline and may be a read error. V is TRBV28 and J is TRBJ2-7; 8 bases align to TRBD1. The CDR3 extends over 12 amino acids. Germline CDR1 reads MDHEN; CDR2 reads SYDVKM. The CDR3 DNA reads TGTGCCAGCAGCCTGAACTCCGGGACAGGTTATTTC. Translating it yields CASSLNSGTGYF.

This clone has only a few counts. The rearrangement links TRBV7-8 to TRBJ2-2; no definite D call. Trimming pared 3 bases from V and 0 bases from J, leaving 8 bases between. CDR1 and CDR2 (germline): SGHVS, FQNEAQ. The CDR3 has 15 residues. CDR3 DNA sequence: TGTGCCAGCAGCTTTAATGGGGCGAACACCGGGGAGCTGTTTTTT. It translates to CASSFNGANTGELFF.

The V call is TRBV4-1, the J call TRBJ2-1, with 9 bases lining up with TRBD2. Germline CDR1 is MGHRA and CDR2 is YSYEKL. The CDR3 totals 16 residues. V was clipped by 3 bases and J by 6 bases; unmatched bases: 9. The CDR3 DNA reads TGCGCCAGCAGCCATCCCGGACTAGCGAGGTTCAATGAGCAGTTCTTC. Translating gives CASSHPGLARFNEQFF.

V is TRBV19 and J is TRBJ2-5; TRBD1 agrees at 7 bases. This CDR3 region has 14 residues. CDR1 and CDR2 (germline): LNHDA, SQIVND (reference sequence). Germline trimming cut 9 bases from V and 0 bases from J; bases unmatched to any gene: 7. The CDR3 bases are TGTGCCAGCCTTGACAGGGCCTACCAAGAGACCCAGTACTTC. Translation gives CASLDRAYQETQYF.

V and J are TRBV7-2 and TRBJ1-2; D might be TRBD1 (5 bases). V shed 5 bases and J shed 7 bases, with 14 bases lying between them. Per germline, CDR1 SGHTA and CDR2 FQGNSA. This CDR3 region has 13 residues. CDR3 sequence reads: CASSVREGVGYTF. CDR3 nucleotides: TGTGCCAGCAGCGTAAGGGAAGGGGTTGGCTACACCTTC. The full variable domain, completed using reference TRBV7-2 and TRBJ1-2, is GAGVSQSPSNKVTEKGKDVELRCDPISGHTALYWYRQSLGQGLEFLIYFQGNSAPDKSGLPSDRFSAERTGGSVSTLTIQRTQQEDSAVYLCASSVREGVGYTFGSGTRLTVV.

The rearrangement links TRBV2 to TRBJ1-6, with D possibly TRBD1 on 6 matching bases. Germline CDR1 SNHLY, CDR2 FYNNEI. This CDR3 comprises 15 residues. V was clipped by 3 bases and J by 8 bases, with 14 bases between them. CDR3 DNA: TGTGCCAGCAGTGACCGGGGGGCCGGTGATTCACCCCTCCACTTT. This codes for CASSDRGAGDSPLHF.

The J gene is TRBJ2-3, the V gene TRBV28; 12 bases match TRBD2. The V and J ends lost 3 bases and 2 bases, in that order; junction bases with no gene match: 3. The CDR3 spans 16 residues. From germline, CDR1 is MDHEN and CDR2 SYDVKM. The CDR3 bases are TGTGCCAGCAGTTTGGGACTAGCGGGCTTCACAGATACGCAGTATTTT. It codes for CASSLGLAGFTDTQYF.

The J gene is TRBJ2-7, the V gene TRBV9; D possibly uses TRBD1 or TRBD2 (5 bases each). Trimming stripped 0 bases from V and 2 bases from J, with 9 bases between. The CDR3 consists of 14 residues. Germline values: CDR1 SGDLS, CDR2 YYNGEE. CDR3 residues: CASSVGDVAYEQYF. CDR3 nucleotides: TGTGCCAGCAGCGTAGGGGACGTAGCCTACGAGCAGTACTTC.

In this sample, this clone turned up once. The chain uses TRBV5-6 and TRBJ2-7; D uncertain. The germline V gene encodes CDR1 SGHDT and CDR2 YYEEEE. The ends were cut back, 3 bases at V and 2 bases at J, with 3 bases in the middle. This CDR3 contains 11 residues. CDR3 sequence (DNA): TGTGCCAGCAGCTCCACCTACGAGCAGTACTTC. Encoded protein: CASSSTYEQYF.

The sample holds a few counts of this clone. The V call is TRBV5-1, the J call TRBJ2-5, with 11 bases that match TRBD2. Germline V gene lookup returns CDR1 SGHRS and CDR2 YFSETQ. The V gene end was trimmed by 4 bases and the J gene end by 8 bases; junction bases not matched to a gene: 10. The CDR3 consists of 15 residues. CDR3 region: CASSPTGTSGITQYF. The CDR3 nucleotides read TGCGCCAGCAGCCCTACCGGGACTAGCGGAATCACCCAGTACTTC.

This chain links TRBV7-8 with TRBJ2-1; D might be TRBD1 (6 bases). The CDR3 runs 13 residues. CDR1 and CDR2 from the germline V gene are SGHVS and FQNEAQ. V lost 7 bases to trimming and J lost 5 bases, with 12 bases between them. DNA of the CDR3: TGTGCCAGCAAAACATACAGGGACAATGAGCAGTTCTTC. It codes for CASKTYRDNEQFF.

This sequence joins TRBV7-9 and TRBJ1-2; D perhaps matches TRBD1 (6 bases). Germline values: CDR1 SEHNR, CDR2 FQNEAQ (reference sequence). CDR3 length: 13 residues. V was shortened by 0 bases and J by 7 bases, with 9 bases between the two germline ends. The chain's CDR3 is CASSLAEGGGYTF. CDR3 in DNA: TGTGCCAGCAGCTTAGCCGAGGGGGGTGGCTACACCTTC.

The chain is built from TRBV19 and TRBJ1-5; 8 positions agree with TRBD1. Germline assignment: CDR1 LNHDA and CDR2 SQIVND (reference sequence). The CDR3 has 16 residues. Trimming at V came to 1 base and at J to 3 bases, leaving 5 bases not matched to a gene. Here the CDR3 reads CASSIAGTGPNQPQHF. The CDR3 nucleotides read TGTGCCAGTAGTATAGCCGGGACAGGTCCCAATCAGCCCCAGCATTTT.

The V call is TRBV4-1, the J call TRBJ1-4; D gene uncertain. The V and J ends lost 3 bases and 8 bases respectively, with 10 bases between them. The CDR3 sequence is 13 residues long. CDR1 is MGHRA, CDR2 YSYEKL, per germline. For the CDR3, the DNA is TGCGCCAGCAGCCAGGGCAGGTTCGAAAAACTGTTTTTT. As protein: CASSQGRFEKLFF.

The chain uses TRBV6-1 and TRBJ2-7; 10 bases match TRBD1. The CDR3 covers 14 residues. With 6 bases clipped from V and 2 bases from J, the junction kept 4 bases outside the gene matches. Per the germline V gene, CDR1 is MNHNS and CDR2 is SASEGT. The CDR3 DNA reads TGTGCCAGCAGCTTAGGACAGGGGGCCTACGAGCAGTACTTC. It specifies CASSLGQGAYEQYF.

This chain joins TRBV18 and TRBJ1-1; D is uncertain. Germline V lookup: CDR1 KGHSH, CDR2 LQKENI. This CDR3 is built from 15 residues. V lost 6 bases, J lost 7 bases, and 21 bases lay in between. CDR3 DNA sequence: TGTGCCAGCTCTTCTTCTCTCGGGGATTTCGGTGAAGCTTTCTTT. This translates into CASSSSLGDFGEAFF.

The chain employs TRBV6-5 and TRBJ1-4; 8 nucleotides match TRBD1. The ends lost 6 bases at V and 7 bases at J; junction bases unmatched: 10. CDR3 size: 15 residues. Per the germline V gene, CDR1 is MNHEY and CDR2 is SVGAGI. The CDR3 coding sequence is TGTGCCAGCAGGACAAGAGGACAGGGCACTGAAAAACTGTTTTTT. It encodes CASRTRGQGTEKLFF.

J is TRBJ2-3 and V is TRBV7-2, with TRBD2 as a possible D gene (5 bases). Germline V gene lookup returns CDR1 SGHTA and CDR2 FQGNSA. This CDR3 comprises 17 residues. V lost 4 bases, J lost 2 bases, and 19 bases lay in between. CDR3 in amino acids: CASSSTGSPTSTDTQYF. CDR3 nucleotides: TGTGCCAGCAGCTCTACGGGGTCTCCAACCTCCACAGATACGCAGTATTTT. The full variable domain, its missing parts supplied by reference TRBV7-2 and TRBJ2-3, is GAGVSQSPSNKVTEKGKDVELRCDPISGHTALYWYRQSLGQGLEFLIYFQGNSAPDKSGLPSDRFSAERTGGSVSTLTIQRTQQEDSAVYLCASSSTGSPTSTDTQYFGPGTRLTVL.

Only a few counts were recorded for this clone. The chain's CDR3 is CASSQERERLYNEQFF. DNA of the CDR3: TGCGCCAGCAGCCAAGAAAGGGAGAGGTTGTACAATGAGCAGTTCTTC. This rearrangement joins TRBV4-1 to TRBJ2-1, with D possibly being TRBD2 (5 bases). Germline V gene data show CDR1 as MGHRA and CDR2 as YSYEKL. The CDR3 loop spans 16 amino acids. Between the trimmed V and J ends, which lost 0 bases and 4 bases, there was a span of 13 bases.